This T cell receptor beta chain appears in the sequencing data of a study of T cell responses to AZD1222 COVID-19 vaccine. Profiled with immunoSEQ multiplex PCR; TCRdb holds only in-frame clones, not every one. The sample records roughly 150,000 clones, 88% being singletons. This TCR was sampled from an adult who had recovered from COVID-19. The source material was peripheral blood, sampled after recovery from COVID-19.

The CDR3 reads CASSPTNGYTF. CDR3 DNA: TGTGCCAGCAGCCCTACCAATGGCTACACCTTC. The gene calls are TRBV7-2 and TRBJ1-2; D is uncertain. This CDR3 spans 11 amino acids. The germline V gene encodes CDR1 SGHTA and CDR2 FQGNSA. The V and J ends lost 5 bases and 6 bases respectively, with 7 bases between them.